A selection of T cell receptor beta chains follows, all from one sample in a study of cytomegalovirus exposure and HLA in healthy donors. Only in-frame clones appear in the TCRdb table, and some are missing; sequencing was by immunoSEQ multiplex PCR. Of some 160,000 clones listed, about 85% are singletons. Material: PBMCs. These receptors originate from a man over 45 in good health and CMV-seropositive. CDR3s include the opening cysteine and the closing phenylalanine or tryptophan. D genes are given only for firm matches. Some rows have no size entry. The others give once, few or many, or a class for an expanded clone.

clone size	V gene	J gene	D gene	CDR3 DNA	CDR3 protein
-	TRBV7-2	TRBJ2-5	-	TGTGCCAGCAGCTTATTCCAAAGCGAGACCCAGTACTTC	CASSLFQSETQYF
-	TRBV11-2	TRBJ1-2	-	TGTGCCAGCAGCTCACAGGTGGGGAATGGCTACACCTTC	CASSSQVGNGYTF
-	TRBV27	TRBJ2-3	-	TGTGCCAGCAGTTCCTGGACAGATAAAGATACGCAGTATTTT	CASSSWTDKDTQYF
-	TRBV2	TRBJ2-1	-	TGTGCCAGCAGCGAGCAGGCTCCCTCCTACAATGAGCAGTTCTTC	CASSEQAPSYNEQFF
-	TRBV4-3	TRBJ2-1	-	TGCGCCAGCAGCCAAGGAATTTCCTGGAGAGCGGAACCTACCAATGAGCAGTTCTTC	CASSQGISWRAEPTNEQFF
-	TRBV11-3	TRBJ2-1	-	TGTGCCAGCAGCTTAGATCGGGGGAATGAGCAGTTCTTC	CASSLDRGNEQFF
-	TRBV4-1	TRBJ1-2	-	TGCGCCAGCAGCGAACCGGGACATTATGGCTACACCTTC	CASSEPGHYGYTF
-	TRBV29-1	TRBJ2-5	-	TGCAGCGTTGGCAGGGGATTGTCGGAGACCCAGTACTTC	CSVGRGLSETQYF
-	TRBV11-1	TRBJ2-7	TRBD1	TGTGCCAGCAGCTTGTCGGGACAGTCCATCTACGAGCAGTACTTC	CASSLSGQSIYEQYF
-	TRBV6-1	TRBJ1-5	TRBD1	TGTGCCAGCAAGGACAGGGATCGGCAGCCCCAGCATTTT	CASKDRDRQPQHF
-	TRBV19	TRBJ1-3	TRBD1	TGTGCCAGTAGCCCCGGACAGGGAAGAAGAAACACCATATATTTT	CASSPGQGRRNTIYF
-	TRBV7-3	TRBJ1-6	TRBD1	TGTGCCAGCAGCCTGACAGGGTCGCACAATTCACCCCTCCACTTT	CASSLTGSHNSPLHF
-	TRBV7-2	TRBJ2-3	-	TGTGCCAGCAGCTCAAAACGGGACTATACGCAGTATTTT	CASSSKRDYTQYF
-	TRBV5-1	TRBJ2-7	TRBD1	TGCGCCAGCAGCTGGGACAGGGAATACGAGCAGTACTTC	CASSWDREYEQYF
-	TRBV28	TRBJ2-7	TRBD1	TGTGCCAGCAGCGGTCCGGGACAGGGAGGAAAACCCTCCTACGAGCAGTACTTC	CASSGPGQGGKPSYEQYF
few	TRBV27	TRBJ2-7	-	TGTGCCAGCAGTTCCCTTGAACAGATATACTCCTACGAGCAGTACTTC	CASSSLEQIYSYEQYF
-	TRBV18	TRBJ2-7	-	TGTGCCAGCTCACCAGTGGCAGAAACCTACGAGCAGTACTTC	CASSPVAETYEQYF
once	TRBV5-1	TRBJ1-4	TRBD1	TGCGCCAGCAGCTTGGCCGAGGGGGCCAATGAAAAACTGTTTTTT	CASSLAEGANEKLFF
-	TRBV15	TRBJ1-1	TRBD1	TGTGCCACCAGCGGATCCGGGACAGGGGGCACTGAAGCTTTCTTT	CATSGSGTGGTEAFF
-	TRBV10-3	TRBJ2-7	TRBD1	TGTGCCATCAGTCCGGGACAGGGGGCTTACGAGCAGTACTTC	CAISPGQGAYEQYF
-	TRBV7-9	TRBJ1-1	-	TGTGCCAGCAGCCCAAGCGTATCTAGTGCTTTCTTT	CASSPSVSSAFF
once	TRBV30	TRBJ1-6	-	TGTGCCTGGAGTGGGATCGGGACTGGTAATTCACCCCTCCACTTT	CAWSGIGTGNSPLHF
-	TRBV4-3	TRBJ2-5	TRBD1	TGCGCCAGCAGCCGCAAACAGGGGGCGTTCCAAGAGACCCAGTACTTC	CASSRKQGAFQETQYF
once	TRBV7-2	TRBJ1-2	TRBD1	TGTGCCAGCAGCCAGGGACAGGGCTTGGTTGCGAATGGCTACACCTTC	CASSQGQGLVANGYTF
-	TRBV5-4	TRBJ2-7	TRBD1	TGTGCCAGCAGCCCTCAATTGGGACAGAATCCCTACGAGCAGTACTTC	CASSPQLGQNPYEQYF
-	TRBV19	TRBJ2-2	TRBD2	TGTGCCAGTAGTTTTGGCTGGACTAGCGGGAGTTTGAACACCGGGGAGCTGTTTTTT	CASSFGWTSGSLNTGELFF
once	TRBV6-6	TRBJ2-7	-	TGTGCCAGCAGTTTACAGGGCGCCCACGAGCAGTACTTC	CASSLQGAHEQYF